This TCR beta chain was recovered during a study of blood T cell repertoires in COVID-19. Study at large: Italy, Spain and the United States were the sources of the convalescent and acute COVID-19 samples. PBMCs, B-cell-depleted T cells, or T cells provided the cDNA or gDNA that made up the material.

In the authors' methods: Reference gene primer amplification gave nucleated cell count estimates. Measured with immunoSEQ multiplex PCR; TCRdb has only the in-frame clones, and not every one. V, J and clone size were drawn from that table, and D and trimming were deduced from the DNA. The table shows approximately 140,000 clones, with approximately 81% occurring only once. Germline lookup yields CDR1 LNHDA and CDR2 SQIVND (reference sequence). V trimming: 6 bases; J trimming: 2 bases; junction bases outside the gene matches: 6. The CDR3 runs to 15 residues. This clone was detected once. The material sequenced was peripheral blood. The chain uses TRBV19 and TRBJ2-1; 8 nucleotides line up with TRBD1. The receptor comes from a man aged 55-75 years with acute or convalescent COVID-19. The CDR3 DNA sequence: TGTGCCAGTAGCGAAACAGGGGGTCCCTACAATGAGCAGTTCTTC. This translates into CASSETGGPYNEQFF. The variable domain in full, with the rest retrieved from reference TRBV19 and TRBJ2-1, is DGGITQSPKYLFRKEGQNVTLSCEQNLNHDAMYWYRQDPGQGLRLIYYSQIVNDFQKGDIAEGYSVSREKKESFPLTVTSAQKNPTAFYLCASSETGGPYNEQFFGPGTRLTVL.